Below are 30 T cell receptor beta chains sequenced from a single sample in a study of cytomegalovirus exposure and HLA in healthy donors. PCR amplification relied on 60 Vbeta primers (plus 13 Jbeta primers). Assay: immunoSEQ multiplex PCR; the TCRdb copy retains only in-frame clones and omits some. The sample holds 95,000 to 150,000 clones, over 65% seen once. Sequencing was carried out using PBMCs. The receptors originated from a man younger than 35 in good health and CMV-seronegative.

The rearrangement joins TRBV18 to TRBJ1-1, with unresolved D. The CDR3 totals 15 residues. Germline V gene lookup returns CDR1 KGHSH and CDR2 LQKENI. Trimming removed 3 bases at V and 6 bases at J, with 17 bases between. CDR3 residues: CASSPLSKMDSEAFF. CDR3 in DNA: TGTGCCAGCTCACCGTTATCAAAGATGGACTCTGAAGCTTTCTTT.

This chain links TRBV4-1 with TRBJ2-7; the D gene is possibly TRBD2 (5 bases). Trimming removed 1 base at V and 7 bases at J, with 17 bases between. Germline CDR1 reads MGHRA; CDR2 reads YSYEKL. This CDR3 spans 15 amino acids. The CDR3 DNA sequence: TGCGCCAGCAGCCAAGGATTCATATCAAGGGAGGAGCAGTACTTC. Its translation is CASSQGFISREEQYF.

This clone was seen once. This chain joins TRBV15 and TRBJ2-3; 8 nucleotides match TRBD2. This CDR3 has 16 amino acids. Germline CDR1 and CDR2: LNHNV and YYDKDF (reference sequence). The trim removed 1 base at V and 0 bases at J, leaving 3 bases unmatched. CDR3 bases: TGTGCCACCAGCAGAGGTAGCGGGGTTAGCACAGATACGCAGTATTTT. Its protein product is CATSRGSGVSTDTQYF.

The chain carries TRBV28 and TRBJ2-7, with a weak D call TRBD1 (6 bases). Trimming left V 6 bases short and J 4 bases short, with 16 bases between. The CDR3 is 14 amino acids. CDR1 is MDHEN, CDR2 SYDVKM, per germline. The CDR3 coding sequence is TGTGCCAGCAGAGTCAGGACAGTTCCGTACGAGCAGTACTTC. Encoded protein: CASRVRTVPYEQYF.

Notes on this clone: The same CDR3 is also encoded by other DNA sequences in this sample. V is TRBV2 and J is TRBJ1-2; D is unresolved. The V gene lost 5 bases and the J gene lost 4 bases, with 11 bases spanning the gap. The germline CDR1 and CDR2 sequences are SNHLY and FYNNEI. This CDR3 is 13 amino acids long. Here the CDR3 reads CASSPSEGYGYTF. The CDR3 bases are TGTGCCAGCAGTCCTTCAGAGGGCTATGGCTACACCTTC.

The rearrangement joins TRBV6-6 to TRBJ1-1; D gene ambiguous. CDR3 length: 12 amino acids. V gave up 5 bases and J gave up 8 bases, with 12 bases separating them. Germline CDR1 and CDR2: MNHNY and SVGAGI (reference sequence). The CDR3: CASSKSVREAFF. Here the CDR3 DNA reads TGTGCCAGCAGTAAATCAGTCAGGGAAGCTTTCTTT.

This chain uses TRBV7-9 with TRBJ2-7; 7 bases agree with TRBD1. V was pared by 4 bases and J by 5 bases, with 11 bases of the junction left unmatched. The germline V gene has CDR1 SEHNR and CDR2 FQNEAQ (reference sequence). This CDR3 spans 15 amino acids. The CDR3 bases are TGTGCCAGCAGCTCGCGCAACAGGGGTGGGAACGAGCAGTACTTC. Amino acids: CASSSRNRGGNEQYF. The whole variable domain, remainder taken from reference TRBV7-9 and TRBJ2-7, is DTGVSQNPRHKITKRGQNVTFRCDPISEHNRLYWYRQTLGQGPEFLTYFQNEAQLEKSRLLSDRFSAERPKGSFSTLEIQRTEQGDSAMYLCASSSRNRGGNEQYFGPGTRLTVT.

V gene TRBV27 combines with J gene TRBJ1-1; D call uncertain. Germline V CDR1 and CDR2: MNHEY, SMNVEV (reference sequence). The CDR3 has 15 amino acids. The V and J ends lost 2 bases and 7 bases respectively, with 17 bases between them. CDR3 nucleotides: TGTGCCAGCAGTTTAGAAGGTCGCCCCCGGGATGAAGCTTTCTTT. As protein: CASSLEGRPRDEAFF.

The chain employs TRBV7-2 and TRBJ2-1; D call uncertain. The germline V gene has CDR1 SGHTA and CDR2 FQGNSA. The CDR3 runs to 15 residues. V dropped 2 bases and J dropped 0 bases, with 8 bases sitting between them. The CDR3 loop is CASSLQPSSYNEQFF. The CDR3, as DNA: TGTGCCAGCAGCTTACAACCCAGCTCCTACAATGAGCAGTTCTTC. Based on the CDR3 plus reference TRBV7-2 and TRBJ2-1, the full variable domain is GAGVSQSPSNKVTEKGKDVELRCDPISGHTALYWYRQSLGQGLEFLIYFQGNSAPDKSGLPSDRFSAERTGGSVSTLTIQRTQQEDSAVYLCASSLQPSSYNEQFFGPGTRLTVL.

The chain has TRBV7-3 and TRBJ2-3; TRBD2 agrees at 8 bases. Per the germline V gene, CDR1 is SGHTA and CDR2 is FQGTGA. The junction had 8 bases not matched to a gene; V was cut back by 2 bases and J by 4 bases. The CDR3 covers 16 residues. CDR3 region: CASSLGLAGGPDTQYF. CDR3 sequence (DNA): TGTGCCAGCAGCTTAGGGCTGGCGGGGGGTCCAGATACGCAGTATTTT.

V gene TRBV6-6 combines with J gene TRBJ1-6; D is uncertain. Deletions cut 5 bases from V and 7 bases from J, with 9 bases between. Germline V gene data show CDR1 as MNHNY and CDR2 as SVGAGI (reference sequence). This CDR3 has 13 amino acids. Written as DNA, the CDR3 is TGTGCCAGCAGTGAGGTCGACAATTCACCCCTCCACTTT. Protein product: CASSEVDNSPLHF.

The chain combines TRBV4-2 with TRBJ2-5; 8 bases fit TRBD2. Germline-derived CDR1 and CDR2 are LGHNA and YNFKEQ. This CDR3 is 16 amino acids long. Trimming cost V 0 bases and J 5 bases; bases outside gene matches: 8. CDR3 in DNA: TGTGCCAGCAGCCAAGATTGGCGGGGGGCCGGGGAGACCCAGTACTTC. Its translation: CASSQDWRGAGETQYF.

This chain links TRBV19 with TRBJ1-6, with 7 positions matching TRBD1. The CDR3 is 15 amino acids. In germline, CDR1 is LNHDA, CDR2 SQIVND (reference sequence). J was trimmed by 4 bases and V by 3 bases; bases with no gene match: 3. CDR3 loop: CASSMGQSYNSPLHF. The CDR3 bases are TGTGCCAGTAGTATGGGACAGTCATATAATTCACCCCTCCACTTT.

This clone was seen just once. This chain links TRBV9 with TRBJ2-1, with 8 bases lining up with TRBD2. The CDR3 is 14 residues long. The V and J ends lost 3 bases and 10 bases, in that order; junction bases with no gene match: 9. CDR1 and CDR2 (germline): SGDLS, YYNGEE. The CDR3 protein is CASSGGLDRSEQFF. The CDR3 DNA reads as TGTGCCAGCAGCGGGGGACTAGATCGTAGCGAGCAGTTCTTC.

This sequence joins TRBV5-1 and TRBJ2-1; 8 bases map to TRBD1. The V gene end was trimmed by 2 bases and the J gene end by 4 bases; junction bases not matched to a gene: 5. The CDR3 sequence is 15 residues long. The germline gives CDR1 SGHRS, CDR2 YFSETQ. CDR3 residues: CASSFGQGAYNEQFF. CDR3 bases: TGCGCCAGCAGCTTTGGACAGGGTGCGTACAATGAGCAGTTCTTC.

The sample holds one count of this clone. This chain links TRBV5-4 with TRBJ2-2; D gene ambiguous. Germline V CDR1 and CDR2: SGHNT, YYREEE (reference sequence). V lost 1 base to trimming and J lost 5 bases, with 6 bases between them. This CDR3 is built from 13 residues. Written as DNA, the CDR3 is TGTGCCAGCAGCTTGCCTCAGACCGGGGAGCTGTTTTTT. It specifies CASSLPQTGELFF.

The chain carries TRBV15 and TRBJ1-2; the D gene is possibly TRBD1 (5 bases). With 0 bases removed from V and 4 bases from J, the gap between germline ends came to 9 bases. The length of the CDR3 is 14 residues. The germline CDR1 and CDR2 sequences are LNHNV and YYDKDF (reference sequence). As DNA, the CDR3 is TGTGCCACCAGCAGAGACGACAGTACCTATGGCTACACCTTC. Its translation is CATSRDDSTYGYTF.

This clone was picked up a small number of times. This chain connects TRBV11-2 to TRBJ2-3, with a tentative D call TRBD2 (6 bases). Germline loops: CDR1 SGHAT, CDR2 FQNNGV. The CDR3 covers 15 residues. V was cut by 0 bases and J by 7 bases, with 14 bases left in between. The CDR3 coding sequence is TGTGCCAGCAGCTTAGAGCGGGGTAGCATGTATACGCAGTATTTT. It codes for CASSLERGSMYTQYF.

This sequence joins TRBV29-1 and TRBJ2-5, with D perhaps matching TRBD1 (5 bases). The CDR3 length is 15 residues. V lost 0 bases and J lost 5, with 16 bases in between. Germline-derived CDR1 and CDR2 are SQVTM and ANQGSEA. The CDR3 DNA follows: TGCAGCGTTGAAGAGGCGGCAGGGCGAGTGGAGACCCAGTACTTC. Encoded protein: CSVEEAAGRVETQYF.

The chain uses TRBV14 and TRBJ1-2, with D possibly matching TRBD1 (5 bases). The V gene's germline CDR1 is SGHDN and CDR2 FVKESK. CDR3 length: 13 amino acids. Trimming shortened V by 3 bases and J by 5 bases, and 10 bases separated the two germline ends. The CDR3 reads CASSHAQGYGYTF. In DNA form, the CDR3 reads TGTGCCAGCAGCCACGCTCAGGGTTATGGCTACACCTTC.

This CDR3 is CATGTGGGSEAFF. Written as DNA, the CDR3 is TGTGCCACCGGAACAGGGGGCGGCTCTGAAGCTTTCTTT. The chain couples TRBV25-1 to TRBJ1-1; 9 nucleotides align to TRBD1. Germline CDR1 reads MGHDK; CDR2 reads SYGVNS. Unmatched junction bases numbered 9, after V lost 10 bases and J lost 6 bases. The CDR3 is 13 residues long.

The J gene is TRBJ1-2, the V gene TRBV5-5, with TRBD1 matching over 7 bases. The CDR3 spans 15 residues. Germline assignment: CDR1 SGHKS and CDR2 YYEKEE (reference sequence). V lost 2 bases, J lost 5 bases, and 9 bases stayed unmatched. The DNA of the CDR3 is TGTGCCAGCAGCTTTAAACCGGGACAGATTTATGGCTACACCTTC. This codes for CASSFKPGQIYGYTF.

V is TRBV5-8 and J is TRBJ1-1, with TRBD1 matching 9 bases. Germline CDR1 reads SGHTS; CDR2 reads YDEGEE. The CDR3 is 17 amino acids. Losses at the gene ends were 4 bases for V and 0 bases for J; bases not matched to a gene: 10. The CDR3 DNA follows: TGTGCCAGCAGCAAAGTGGGACAGGGATTCATGAACACTGAAGCTTTCTTT. It specifies CASSKVGQGFMNTEAFF.

The chain has TRBV5-5 and TRBJ2-5; D gene uncertain. The length of the CDR3 is 13 residues. V shed 4 bases and J shed 5 bases, with 12 bases lying between them. Germline V gene sequence: CDR1 SGHKS, CDR2 YYEKEE (reference sequence). The CDR3, as DNA: TGTGCCAGCAGCCCCAGACCCGGGGAGACCCAGTACTTC. Translation: CASSPRPGETQYF.

This chain links TRBV6-5 with TRBJ1-2; D gene uncertain. With 6 bases removed from V and 0 bases from J, the gap between germline ends came to 8 bases. CDR1 is MNHEY and CDR2 is SVGAGI in the germline V gene. CDR3 length equals 13 residues. CDR3 bases: TGTGCCAGCAGGGAAACAGCTAACTATGGCTACACCTTC. Translation gives CASRETANYGYTF.

V gene TRBV15 combines with J gene TRBJ2-7; 7 bases match TRBD1. Germline trimming cut 0 bases from V and 6 bases from J; bases unmatched to any gene: 8. The CDR3 is 15 amino acids. Per germline, CDR1 LNHNV and CDR2 YYDKDF (reference sequence). The CDR3 DNA reads TGTGCCACCAGCAGAGATTTGACAGGGTTAAGCGAGCAGTACTTC. As protein: CATSRDLTGLSEQYF. Combining the CDR3 with reference TRBV15 and TRBJ2-7 gives the whole variable domain DAMVIQNPRYQVTQFGKPVTLSCSQTLNHNVMYWYQQKSSQAPKLLFHYYDKDFNNEADTPDNFQSRRPNTSFCFLDIRSPGLGDTAMYLCATSRDLTGLSEQYFGPGTRLTVT.

The chain couples TRBV6-6 to TRBJ1-1; 7 bases fit TRBD1. The CDR3 has 14 residues. With 3 bases clipped from V and 6 bases from J, the junction kept 7 bases outside the gene matches. Germline V gene data show CDR1 as MNHNY and CDR2 as SVGAGI (reference sequence). CDR3 nucleotide sequence: TGTGCCAGCAGTTATCGTCAGACAGGGTCTGAAGCTTTCTTT. It specifies CASSYRQTGSEAFF.

V is TRBV4-1 and J is TRBJ2-2; 10 nucleotides line up with TRBD2. CDR1 is MGHRA and CDR2 is YSYEKL in the germline V gene. The trim removed 4 bases at V and 3 bases at J, leaving 11 bases unmatched. The length of the CDR3 is 18 residues. Here the CDR3 DNA reads TGCGCCAGCAGCCCCTCCGGAGCGGGGGGGCCTTACACCGGGGAGCTGTTTTTT. This gives the protein CASSPSGAGGPYTGELFF.

This chain links TRBV4-3 with TRBJ1-3; no clear D gene. The ends were cut back, 1 base at V and 2 bases at J, with 15 bases in the middle. This CDR3 contains 17 residues. Germline-derived CDR1 and CDR2 are LGHNA and YSLEER. CDR3 sequence reads: CASSQVAGSLPGNTIYF. CDR3 sequence (DNA): TGCGCCAGCAGCCAAGTCGCGGGCTCTCTTCCTGGAAACACCATATATTTT.

In its sample, this clone was seen once. The rearrangement links TRBV14 to TRBJ2-7; the match to TRBD1 covers 8 bases. The germline gives CDR1 SGHDN, CDR2 FVKESK. Unmatched junction bases numbered 5, after V lost 4 bases and J lost 3 bases. The length of the CDR3 is 14 residues. The CDR3 sequence: CASSPFGQGYEQYF. For the CDR3, the DNA is TGTGCCAGCAGCCCCTTCGGACAGGGCTACGAGCAGTACTTC. The variable domain in full, with the rest retrieved from reference TRBV14 and TRBJ2-7, is EAGVTQFPSHSVIEKGQTVTLRCDPISGHDNLYWYRRVMGKEIKFLLHFVKESKQDESGMPNNRFLAERTGGTYSTLKVQPAELEDSGVYFCASSPFGQGYEQYFGPGTRLTVT.